Below are 22 T cell receptor beta chains sequenced from a single sample in a study of T cell responses to AZD1222 COVID-19 vaccine. This table comes from immunoSEQ multiplex PCR, and its TCRdb copy is limited to in-frame clones, with some not included. This table holds about 120,000 clones, around 90% found once. Source: peripheral blood, taken 28 days after the second AZD1222 dose. These receptors were collected from an adult who received the AZD1222 COVID-19 vaccine.

This chain links TRBV5-1 with TRBJ2-3; D not certain. Deletions cut 3 bases from V and 4 bases from J, with 9 bases between. Germline V CDR1 and CDR2: SGHRS, YFSETQ. This CDR3 is built from 13 residues. Here the CDR3 DNA reads TGCGCCAGCAGCTGGATAGTCGCAGATACGCAGTATTTT. Its translation is CASSWIVADTQYF. Filled out from reference TRBV5-1 and TRBJ2-3, the complete variable domain reads KAGVTQTPRYLIKTRGQQVTLSCSPISGHRSVSWYQQTPGQGLQFLFEYFSETQRNKGNFPGRFSGRQFSNSRSEMNVSTLELGDSALYLCASSWIVADTQYFGPGTRLTVL.

This chain connects TRBV9 to TRBJ2-1, with TRBD1 matching over 7 bases. The trim removed 3 bases at V and 8 bases at J, leaving 17 bases unmatched. The CDR3 runs 17 residues. Germline lookup yields CDR1 SGDLS and CDR2 YYNGEE. In DNA, the CDR3 is TGTGCCAGCAGCGGACGTAGAGGGACAGTGCAGGACCATGAGCAGTTCTTC. Translating gives CASSGRRGTVQDHEQFF.

The J gene is TRBJ2-1, the V gene TRBV28, with 9 nucleotides matching TRBD2. Germline assignment: CDR1 MDHEN and CDR2 SYDVKM. The trim removed 4 bases at V and 12 bases at J, leaving 10 bases unmatched. The CDR3 spans 14 residues. Here the CDR3 reads CASSWTSAGGWQFF. DNA of the CDR3: TGTGCCAGCAGTTGGACTAGCGCCGGTGGATGGCAGTTCTTC.

V and J are TRBV9 and TRBJ2-1; TRBD2 aligns across 9 bases. J was trimmed by 6 bases and V by 4 bases; bases with no gene match: 11. The CDR3 is 16 residues long. CDR1 and CDR2 from the germline V gene are SGDLS and YYNGEE. The CDR3 DNA sequence: TGTGCCAGCAGCTCCGGGCTAGCGGGGTCTGGCAATGAGCAGTTCTTC. Amino acid sequence: CASSSGLAGSGNEQFF.

J is TRBJ1-4 and V is TRBV5-1; the D gene is possibly TRBD1 (5 bases). The germline V gene has CDR1 SGHRS and CDR2 YFSETQ. The CDR3 is 14 residues long. V was cut by 2 bases and J by 8 bases, with 13 bases left in between. The CDR3 region has the DNA TGCGCCAGCAGCTTAAGGGACTTGGGGGAAAAACTGTTTTTT. Protein sequence: CASSLRDLGEKLFF. Full variable domain (remainder filled in from reference TRBV5-1 and TRBJ1-4): KAGVTQTPRYLIKTRGQQVTLSCSPISGHRSVSWYQQTPGQGLQFLFEYFSETQRNKGNFPGRFSGRQFSNSRSEMNVSTLELGDSALYLCASSLRDLGEKLFFGSGTQLSVL.

This CDR3 reads CASSLSVSNSYNEQFF. Written as DNA, the CDR3 is TGTGCCAGCAGCTTGTCGGTTTCTAACTCCTACAATGAGCAGTTCTTC. The chain carries TRBV5-5 and TRBJ2-1; D call uncertain. The CDR3 is made up of 16 amino acids. V lost 1 base, J lost 0 bases, and 11 bases lay in between. The germline V gene has CDR1 SGHKS and CDR2 YYEKEE (reference sequence).

The rearrangement uses TRBV11-1 and TRBJ2-3, with 10 bases identical to TRBD2. The germline V gene encodes CDR1 SGHAT and CDR2 FQDESV (reference sequence). V lost 4 bases, J lost 5 bases, and 3 bases stayed unmatched. CDR3 length: 14 residues. The DNA of the CDR3 is TGTGCCAGCAGCTCAGCGGGAGGGGGAGATACGCAGTATTTT. This codes for CASSSAGGGDTQYF.

The CDR3 protein is CASSPTGILGYTF. The CDR3 DNA follows: TGTGCCAGCAGCCCGACAGGGATTCTTGGCTACACCTTC. V and J are TRBV7-9 and TRBJ1-2; TRBD1 agrees at 7 bases. Germline CDR1 SEHNR, CDR2 FQNEAQ (reference sequence). This CDR3 is built from 13 residues. With V trimmed by 5 bases and J by 7 bases, 7 bases remained unmatched. The complete variable domain, with remaining parts taken from reference TRBV7-9 and TRBJ1-2, reads DTGVSQNPRHKITKRGQNVTFRCDPISEHNRLYWYRQTLGQGPEFLTYFQNEAQLEKSRLLSDRFSAERPKGSFSTLEIQRTEQGDSAMYLCASSPTGILGYTFGSGTRLTVV.

This chain connects TRBV7-9 to TRBJ1-1; TRBD1 matches at 7 bases. V was pared by 6 bases and J by 1 base, with 17 bases of the junction left unmatched. Germline-derived CDR1 and CDR2 are SEHNR and FQNEAQ (reference sequence). The CDR3 extends over 18 amino acids. Here the CDR3 DNA reads TGTGCCAGCAGTAGCCAAGGGGGCGGGAAAATCCCGAACACTGAAGCTTTCTTT. It translates to CASSSQGGGKIPNTEAFF. Filled out from reference TRBV7-9 and TRBJ1-1, the complete variable domain reads DTGVSQNPRHKITKRGQNVTFRCDPISEHNRLYWYRQTLGQGPEFLTYFQNEAQLEKSRLLSDRFSAERPKGSFSTLEIQRTEQGDSAMYLCASSSQGGGKIPNTEAFFGQGTRLTVV.

The gene calls are TRBV10-3 and TRBJ1-6; tentative D call: TRBD1 (6 bases). V shed 6 bases and J shed 0 bases, with 12 bases lying between them. CDR1 and CDR2 (germline): ENHRY, SYGVKD. The CDR3 sequence is 16 residues long. The CDR3 reads CAIRADRSSYNSPLHF. In nucleotides, the CDR3 is TGTGCCATCAGGGCGGACAGAAGCTCCTATAATTCACCCCTCCACTTT.

This clone came up once. The gene calls are TRBV5-5 and TRBJ1-4; D not certain. The CDR3 loop spans 15 amino acids. The V gene's germline CDR1 is SGHKS and CDR2 YYEKEE (reference sequence). The V and J ends lost 0 bases and 4 bases respectively, with 10 bases between them. The CDR3 here is CASSLAAGVNEKLFF. CDR3 DNA: TGTGCCAGCAGCTTGGCGGCAGGCGTTAATGAAAAACTGTTTTTT.

J is TRBJ1-2 and V is TRBV18; 7 positions agree with TRBD1. The junction had 17 bases not matched to a gene; V was cut back by 6 bases and J by 4 bases. Germline V gene lookup returns CDR1 KGHSH and CDR2 LQKENI. The CDR3 covers 17 residues. CDR3 in amino acids: CASSRTPRGYTSYGYTF. The CDR3 nucleotides are TGTGCCAGCTCTCGAACCCCCAGGGGGTACACCTCCTATGGCTACACCTTC.

The CDR3 DNA reads TGCAGCGTAAAGAATACAGGTTCACCCCTCCACTTT. As protein: CSVKNTGSPLHF. The chain employs TRBV29-1 and TRBJ1-6; maybe TRBD1 (5 bases). The V gene lost 6 bases and the J gene lost 9 bases, with 12 bases spanning the gap. In germline, CDR1 is SQVTM, CDR2 ANQGSEA. The CDR3 has 12 amino acids.

This clone was detected a few times. The rearrangement joins TRBV2 to TRBJ2-1; D might be TRBD1 (5 bases). V lost 7 bases and J lost 9, with 13 bases in between. The CDR3 has 12 amino acids. Per the germline V gene, CDR1 is SNHLY and CDR2 is FYNNEI. The CDR3 DNA sequence: TGTGCCAGCAATTCAGCAGGGTTTGAGCAGTTCTTC. Translated, it gives CASNSAGFEQFF.

This clone was recorded only once. CDR3 nucleotides: TGCGCCAGCAGTGATGGACTAGCGGGAGGGCCCGGAGAGACCCAGTACTTC. This gives the protein CASSDGLAGGPGETQYF. The chain combines TRBV10-1 with TRBJ2-5, with TRBD2 identical over 15 bases. CDR3 length equals 17 residues. The V segment lost 3 bases and the J segment 4 bases; nucleotides outside the gene matches: 6. The germline V gene has CDR1 WNHNN and CDR2 SYGVQD (reference sequence).

The chain uses TRBV14 and TRBJ1-6, with a tentative D call TRBD1 (5 bases). V gave up 0 bases and J gave up 7 bases, with 13 bases separating them. Germline lookup yields CDR1 SGHDN and CDR2 FVKESK. This CDR3 is 16 amino acids long. The CDR3 reads CASSQEGYSGNSPLHF. The DNA of the CDR3 is TGTGCCAGCAGCCAAGAAGGATACTCAGGGAATTCACCCCTCCACTTT.

This sequence joins TRBV6-5 and TRBJ1-3, with 7 nucleotides matching TRBD1. This CDR3 is built from 15 residues. In germline, CDR1 is MNHEY, CDR2 SVGAGI. V lost 6 bases to trimming and J lost 2 bases; unmatched junction nucleotides: 7. For the CDR3, the DNA is TGTGCCAGCAGCTCCATTGGGACAGCTGGAAACACCATATATTTT. Translation: CASSSIGTAGNTIYF.

The gene calls are TRBV7-2 and TRBJ1-5; D is unclear. Germline lookup yields CDR1 SGHTA and CDR2 FQGNSA. V lost 1 base, J lost 4 bases, and 11 bases lay in between. The CDR3 consists of 15 residues. CDR3 nucleotide sequence: TGTGCCAGCAGCTTAGTCGGTAAGTTTAATCAGCCCCAGCATTTT. Its translation is CASSLVGKFNQPQHF.

The rearrangement joins TRBV19 to TRBJ1-5, with 10 bases matching TRBD1. The length of the CDR3 is 17 residues. The V and J ends lost 5 bases and 4 bases, in that order; junction bases with no gene match: 11. Germline CDR1 LNHDA, CDR2 SQIVND (reference sequence). CDR3 protein: CASSPRTGGALNQPQHF. The CDR3 coding sequence is TGTGCCAGTAGTCCACGGACAGGGGGGGCCCTAAATCAGCCCCAGCATTTT.

V gene TRBV10-3 combines with J gene TRBJ2-5, with 10 nucleotides matching TRBD2. The germline gives CDR1 ENHRY, CDR2 SYGVKD. This CDR3 has 15 residues. With 6 bases clipped from V and 4 bases from J, the junction kept 8 bases outside the gene matches. The CDR3 region has the DNA TGTGCCATCAGACTAGCGGGGCCCCTTCCAGAGACCCAGTACTTC. It yields the protein CAIRLAGPLPETQYF.

The J gene is TRBJ2-7, the V gene TRBV5-1; 9 nucleotides match TRBD2. CDR3 length: 15 residues. The V and J ends lost 0 bases and 6 bases, in that order; junction bases with no gene match: 7. Germline V lookup: CDR1 SGHRS, CDR2 YFSETQ. CDR3 bases: TGCGCCAGCAGCTTGGAGGGACTAGCCCTCACCGAGCAGTACTTC. This gives the protein CASSLEGLALTEQYF.

This chain connects TRBV19 to TRBJ1-6; D not certain. The CDR3 totals 14 residues. Germline V CDR1 and CDR2: LNHDA, SQIVND (reference sequence). Trimming took 7 bases from V and 9 from J, leaving 16 bases between them. The CDR3 spells CASNSGHGLSPLHF. The CDR3 DNA reads TGTGCCAGTAACTCGGGCCACGGCCTTTCACCCCTCCACTTT.